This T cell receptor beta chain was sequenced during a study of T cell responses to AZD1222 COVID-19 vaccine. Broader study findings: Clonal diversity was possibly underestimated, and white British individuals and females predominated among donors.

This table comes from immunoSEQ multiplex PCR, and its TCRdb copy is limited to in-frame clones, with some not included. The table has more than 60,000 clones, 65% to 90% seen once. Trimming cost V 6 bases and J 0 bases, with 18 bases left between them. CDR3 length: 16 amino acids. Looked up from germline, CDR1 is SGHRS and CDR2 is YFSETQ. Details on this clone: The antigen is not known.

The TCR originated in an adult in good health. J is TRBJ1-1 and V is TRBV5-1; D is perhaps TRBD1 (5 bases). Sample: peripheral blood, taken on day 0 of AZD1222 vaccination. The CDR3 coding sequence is TGCGCCAGCACCCCGACAGAATTGACTTTGAACACTGAAGCTTTCTTT. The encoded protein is CASTPTELTLNTEAFF.